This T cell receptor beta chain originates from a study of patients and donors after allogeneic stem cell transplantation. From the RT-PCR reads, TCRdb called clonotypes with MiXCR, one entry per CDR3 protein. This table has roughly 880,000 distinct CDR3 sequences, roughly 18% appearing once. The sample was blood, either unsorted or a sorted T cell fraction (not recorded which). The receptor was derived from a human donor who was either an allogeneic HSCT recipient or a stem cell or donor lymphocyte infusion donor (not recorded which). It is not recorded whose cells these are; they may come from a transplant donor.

CDR3: CAWSLRGQPQHF. The CDR3 nucleotides are TGTGCCTGGAGTTTAAGGGGTCAGCCCCAGCATTTT. The rearrangement joins TRBV30 to TRBJ1-5, with TRBD1 as a possible D gene (5 bases). CDR3 length: 12 amino acids. V was shortened by 2 bases and J by 6 bases, with 8 bases between the two germline ends. Germline assignment: CDR1 GTSNPN and CDR2 SVGIG (reference sequence).